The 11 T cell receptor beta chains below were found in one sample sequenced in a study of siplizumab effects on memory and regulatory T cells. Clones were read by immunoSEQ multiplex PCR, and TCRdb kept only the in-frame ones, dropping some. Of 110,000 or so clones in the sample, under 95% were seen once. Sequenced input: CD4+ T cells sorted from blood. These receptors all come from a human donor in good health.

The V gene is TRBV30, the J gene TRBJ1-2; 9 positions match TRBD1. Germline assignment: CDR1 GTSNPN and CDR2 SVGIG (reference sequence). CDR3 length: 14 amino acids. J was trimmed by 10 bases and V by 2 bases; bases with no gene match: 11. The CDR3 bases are TGTGCCTGGAGTCACCCGGACAGGGGAGTAGTCTACACCTTC. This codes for CAWSHPDRGVVYTF.

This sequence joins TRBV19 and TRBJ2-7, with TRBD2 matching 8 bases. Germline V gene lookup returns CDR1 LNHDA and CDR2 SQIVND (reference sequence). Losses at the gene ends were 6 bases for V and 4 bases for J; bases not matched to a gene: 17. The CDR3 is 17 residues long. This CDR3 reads CASRHRVGAGAAYEQYF. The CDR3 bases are TGTGCCAGTAGACATCGTGTGGGAGCGGGAGCAGCGTACGAGCAGTACTTC.

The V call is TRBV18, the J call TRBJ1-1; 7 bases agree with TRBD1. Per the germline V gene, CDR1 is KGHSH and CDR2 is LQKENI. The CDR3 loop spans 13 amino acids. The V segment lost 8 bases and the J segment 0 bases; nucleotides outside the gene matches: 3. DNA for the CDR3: TGTGCCAGCGGGGGACAGATGAACACTGAAGCTTTCTTT. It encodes CASGGQMNTEAFF. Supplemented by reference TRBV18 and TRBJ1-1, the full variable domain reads NAGVMQNPRHLVRRRGQEARLRCSPMKGHSHVYWYRQLPEEGLKFMVYLQKENIIDESGMPKERFSAEFPKEGPSILRIQQVVRGDSAAYFCASGGQMNTEAFFGQGTRLTVV.

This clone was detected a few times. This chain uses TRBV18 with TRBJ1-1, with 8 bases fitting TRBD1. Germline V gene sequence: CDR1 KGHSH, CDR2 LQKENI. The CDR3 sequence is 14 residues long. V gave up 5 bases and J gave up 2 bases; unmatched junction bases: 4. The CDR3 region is CASSWQGANTEAFF. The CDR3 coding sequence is TGTGCCAGCTCATGGCAGGGGGCAAACACTGAAGCTTTCTTT.

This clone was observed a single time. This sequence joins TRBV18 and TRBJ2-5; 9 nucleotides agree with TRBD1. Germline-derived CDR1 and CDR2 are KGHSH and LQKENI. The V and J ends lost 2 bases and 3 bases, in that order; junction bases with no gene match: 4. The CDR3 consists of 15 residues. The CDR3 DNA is TGTGCCAGCTCACCATTACAGGGGGCGAAAGAGACCCAGTACTTC. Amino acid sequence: CASSPLQGAKETQYF.

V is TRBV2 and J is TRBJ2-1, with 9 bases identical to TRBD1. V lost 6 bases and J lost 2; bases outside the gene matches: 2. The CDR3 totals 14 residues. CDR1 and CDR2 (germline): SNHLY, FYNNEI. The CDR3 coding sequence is TGTGCCAGCAGGGACAGGGGACCCTACAATGAGCAGTTCTTC. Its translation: CASRDRGPYNEQFF.

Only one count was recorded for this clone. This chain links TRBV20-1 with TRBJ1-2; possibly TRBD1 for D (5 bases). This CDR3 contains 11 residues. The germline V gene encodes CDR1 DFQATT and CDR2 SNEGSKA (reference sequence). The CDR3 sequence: CPRVRNYGYTF. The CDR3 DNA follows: TGCCCCAGGGTAAGGAACTATGGCTACACCTTC.

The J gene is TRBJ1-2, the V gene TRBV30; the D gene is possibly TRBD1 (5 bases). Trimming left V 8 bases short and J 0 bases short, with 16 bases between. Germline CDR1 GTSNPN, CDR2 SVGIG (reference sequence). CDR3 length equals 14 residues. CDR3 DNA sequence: TGTGCCGCCAACTCAGGGTTCGCTAACTATGGCTACACCTTC. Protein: CAANSGFANYGYTF.

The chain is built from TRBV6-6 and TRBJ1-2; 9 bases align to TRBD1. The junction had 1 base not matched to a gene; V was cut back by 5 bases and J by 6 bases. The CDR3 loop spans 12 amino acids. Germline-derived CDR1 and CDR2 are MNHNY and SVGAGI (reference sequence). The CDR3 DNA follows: TGTGCCAGCAGTAGACAGGGGGATGGCTACACCTTC. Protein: CASSRQGDGYTF.

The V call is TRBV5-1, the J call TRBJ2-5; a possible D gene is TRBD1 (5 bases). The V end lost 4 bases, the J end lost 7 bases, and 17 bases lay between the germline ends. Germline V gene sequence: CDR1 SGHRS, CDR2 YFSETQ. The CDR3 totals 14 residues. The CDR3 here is CASSPRQGERTQYF. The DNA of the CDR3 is TGCGCCAGCAGCCCCCGGCAGGGTGAGAGGACCCAGTACTTC.

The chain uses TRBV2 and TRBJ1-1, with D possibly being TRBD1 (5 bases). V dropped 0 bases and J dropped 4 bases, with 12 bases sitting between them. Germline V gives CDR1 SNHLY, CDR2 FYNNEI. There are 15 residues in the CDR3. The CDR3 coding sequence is TGTGCCAGCAGTGAAGCCAGGACGGGGGGCACTGAAGCTTTCTTT. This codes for CASSEARTGGTEAFF.